Each of the 15 T cell receptor beta chains below was sequenced from the same sample in a study of beta chain features in type 1 diabetes. Expressed TCRB transcripts were sequenced because the entire RNA isolate underwent reverse transcription. Clones were read by immunoSEQ multiplex PCR, and TCRdb kept only the in-frame ones, dropping some. The sample contains approximately 38,000 clones, approximately 49% of which appear only once. The sequenced sample was central memory CD4+ T cells from blood. The receptors stem from a woman between 18 and 29 years old in good health.

V and J are TRBV30 and TRBJ2-5; TRBD1 matches 7 bases. Germline V CDR1 and CDR2: GTSNPN, SVGIG (reference sequence). The CDR3 has 14 residues. The ends lost 4 bases at V and 2 bases at J; junction bases unmatched: 7. CDR3 protein: CAWTRQGRQETQYF. In nucleotides, the CDR3 is TGTGCCTGGACCCGACAGGGACGACAAGAGACCCAGTACTTC.

This clone has just a few counts. This chain joins TRBV7-6 and TRBJ2-7; 7 nucleotides line up with TRBD2. The CDR3 is 15 amino acids. Per germline, CDR1 SGHVS and CDR2 FNYEAQ. The junction had 6 bases not matched to a gene; V was cut back by 1 base and J by 3 bases. The DNA for the CDR3 is TGTGCCAGCAGCTTAGATGTGGGAGGGCTCTACGAGCAGTACTTC. It encodes CASSLDVGGLYEQYF. Full variable domain (missing parts from reference TRBV7-6 and TRBJ2-7): GAGVSQSPRYKVTKRGQDVALRCDPISGHVSLYWYRQALGQGPEFLTYFNYEAQQDKSGLPNDRFSAERPEGSISTLTIQRTEQRDSAMYRCASSLDVGGLYEQYFGPGTRLTVT.

The rearrangement joins TRBV5-5 to TRBJ2-3, with 9 bases that match TRBD1. Trimming cost V 5 bases and J 1 base; bases outside gene matches: 8. There are 16 residues in the CDR3. Germline V gene lookup returns CDR1 SGHKS and CDR2 YYEKEE (reference sequence). The CDR3 nucleotides are TGTGCCAGCAGTGAAATCCGGGACAGGGGCACAGATACGCAGTATTTT. It encodes CASSEIRDRGTDTQYF.

The chain carries TRBV30 and TRBJ2-1; TRBD2 matches at 7 bases. The CDR3 runs to 14 residues. The junction had 9 bases not matched to a gene; V was cut back by 5 bases and J by 5 bases. Germline V gene sequence: CDR1 GTSNPN, CDR2 SVGIG (reference sequence). This chain's CDR3 is CAWGAGTIHNEQFF. Written as DNA, the CDR3 is TGTGCCTGGGGAGCCGGGACTATCCACAATGAGCAGTTCTTC.

The chain combines TRBV19 with TRBJ1-5, with D maybe TRBD1 (6 bases). CDR3 length: 13 amino acids. Germline assignment: CDR1 LNHDA and CDR2 SQIVND (reference sequence). V dropped 6 bases and J dropped 6 bases, with 12 bases sitting between them. The CDR3 DNA reads as TGTGCCAGTAGGGGGGCTCGGGGTCAGCCCCAGCATTTT. Translating gives CASRGARGQPQHF.

The rearrangement links TRBV30 to TRBJ2-7, with D perhaps TRBD2 (6 bases). V was clipped by 8 bases and J by 5 bases, with 19 bases between them. CDR3 size: 13 residues. Germline values: CDR1 GTSNPN, CDR2 SVGIG (reference sequence). The CDR3 loop reads CAATPTGGNEQYF. Written as DNA, the CDR3 is TGTGCCGCCACCCCGACCGGAGGGAACGAGCAGTACTTC.

V usage is TRBV7-3 and J usage is TRBJ2-1; D might be TRBD1 (6 bases). V gave up 4 bases and J gave up 4 bases, with 11 bases separating them. The CDR3 has 14 residues. The V gene's germline CDR1 is SGHTA and CDR2 FQGTGA. The DNA of the CDR3 is TGTGCCAGCAGCTCCCCGGGACAATACAATGAGCAGTTCTTC. This encodes CASSSPGQYNEQFF.

The chain carries TRBV14 and TRBJ2-6; D gene ambiguous. The CDR3 is 16 amino acids. V shed 1 base and J shed 2 bases, with 9 bases lying between them. The germline gives CDR1 SGHDN, CDR2 FVKESK. The CDR3 region has the DNA TGTGCCAGCAGCCAAGGCCCCGCGGCTGGGGCCAACGTCCTGACTTTC. This translates into CASSQGPAAGANVLTF.

The chain joins TRBV2 to TRBJ2-3; tentatively, D is TRBD1 (6 bases). The V end lost 4 bases, the J end lost 0 bases, and 17 bases lay between the germline ends. Germline-derived CDR1 and CDR2 are SNHLY and FYNNEI. This CDR3 spans 17 amino acids. The CDR3 is CASSVPLTGTSTDTQYF. DNA of the CDR3: TGTGCCAGCAGTGTCCCCTTGACAGGCACTAGCACAGATACGCAGTATTTT.

This clone was recorded a few times. The gene calls are TRBV27 and TRBJ1-6; D unresolved. Germline-derived CDR1 and CDR2 are MNHEY and SMNVEV (reference sequence). Trimming cost V 2 bases and J 7 bases, with 9 bases left between them. The CDR3 covers 14 residues. DNA for the CDR3: TGTGCCAGCAGTTTAACCTCGGGGAATTCACCCCTCCACTTT. Protein sequence: CASSLTSGNSPLHF.

This sequence joins TRBV10-3 and TRBJ1-5; a possible D gene is TRBD1 (6 bases). The CDR3 length is 13 residues. V lost 4 bases, J lost 7 bases, and 11 bases lay in between. From germline, CDR1 is ENHRY and CDR2 SYGVKD. CDR3 bases: TGTGCCATCAGTGGCAGGGGTGACCAGCCCCAGCATTTT. Translated, it gives CAISGRGDQPQHF.

This clone was seen a handful of times. Different DNA sequences within this sample yield the same CDR3. The rearrangement links TRBV7-9 to TRBJ1-5; TRBD1 matches 9 bases. With V trimmed by 1 base and J by 2 bases, 3 bases remained unmatched. From germline, CDR1 is SEHNR and CDR2 FQNEAQ (reference sequence). The CDR3 consists of 16 residues. CDR3: CASSLGTGAGNQPQHF. The CDR3 nucleotides read TGTGCCAGCAGCTTAGGGACAGGGGCGGGCAATCAGCCCCAGCATTTT.

This clone was seen only a few times. As DNA, the CDR3 is TGTGCCAGCAGGGAAAAAGCCGGGACAGTCAATCAGCCCCAGCATTTT. Translation: CASREKAGTVNQPQHF. This rearrangement joins TRBV6-1 to TRBJ1-5, with 7 bases that match TRBD1. This CDR3 has 16 residues. Germline CDR1 MNHNS, CDR2 SASEGT. Losses at the gene ends were 6 bases for V and 3 bases for J; bases not matched to a gene: 11.

The table lists this clone with a count of one. The V call is TRBV19, the J call TRBJ2-5; D perhaps matches TRBD2 (6 bases). V shed 3 bases and J shed 11 bases, with 25 bases lying between them. This CDR3 has 16 amino acids. Looked up from germline, CDR1 is LNHDA and CDR2 is SQIVND (reference sequence). The CDR3 DNA reads TGTGCCAGTAGTATTACCGGCCCCTCGGCGGGGACGGAGCAGTACTTC. Translating gives CASSITGPSAGTEQYF.

In its sample, this clone was seen a few times. V and J are TRBV6-5 and TRBJ1-2, with 12 bases lining up with TRBD1. The germline gives CDR1 MNHEY, CDR2 SVGAGI. With V trimmed by 6 bases and J by 4 bases, 3 bases remained unmatched. The CDR3 runs 14 residues. CDR3: CASRGTGGGYGYTF. DNA for the CDR3: TGTGCCAGCAGGGGGACAGGGGGCGGCTATGGCTACACCTTC.